Described below is a single T cell receptor (beta chain) sequence and its context. Its antigen is unknown. Base qualities are not at hand, and no much larger clone is one base apart. This sample stems from a study of blood T cell repertoires in COVID-19 (dated by TCRdb to 2020 to 2021). About the investigation overall: Samples covering the acute and convalescent phases of COVID-19 were provided by collaborators in the United States, Italy and Spain. The dataset comprised deeply sampled blood TCRbeta repertoires from subjects exposed to, actively infected with, or recovered from COVID-19. The material from the prospective study consisted of cDNA or gDNA derived from T cells, B-cell-depleted T cells, or PBMCs. HLA class I and class II types, where available, came from metadata supplied by the sample provider rather than from assay-based typing. Sample metadata almost always included a de-identified subject ID, COVID-19 status, age in years and sex. A freely available public database, intended as a resource for researchers studying the immune response to SARS-CoV-2, is where the repertoires were released. The samples were drawn from the first 160 participants of the ongoing ImmuneRACE study and from about 1,200 subjects provided by 6 global collaborators.

Measured from the cysteine to the phenylalanine, the CDR3 is 14 residues long. Of the read, only the CDR3 DNA is kept; its 42 bases are in frame from base 1. CDR1 and CDR2 were assigned from the germline V gene as SQVTM and ANQGSEA. The germline ends are 12 bases apart after V is trimmed by 6 bases and J by 0 bases. Points the paper makes about the study in general: The amount of clinical and demographic metadata varied by source and participant and was provided uncurated.

In the prospective study, participants were about 18 to 90 years old, resided in 20 to 30 geographic areas of the United States, and were enrolled through a virtual design. In the prospective study, participants were assigned to cohorts based on the clinical history participants reported in a screening survey and a study questionnaire. A participant counted as exposed if, within 2 weeks of entering the study, that participant had been in contact with someone who had a PCR-confirmed or clinician-diagnosed COVID-19 case. In the prospective study, whole blood, serum and a nasopharyngeal or oropharyngeal swab were collected from each participant by mobile phlebotomists. Prospective study participants could optionally give additional blood draws and questionnaires over an approximately two-month period. Prospective study blood samples were shipped either frozen or at room temperature before DNA extraction.

The immunoSEQ Assay, a bias-controlled multiplex PCR, was used to amplify TCRbeta CDR3 regions from genomic DNA. Regarding the original processing steps: The number of nucleated cells in each sample was estimated by amplification of reference gene primers within the assay. Sequence reads were collapsed and filtered to measure the absolute abundance of every unique TCRbeta CDR3 rearrangement. For each sample, productive Simpson clonality was calculated as the square root of Simpson's diversity index across productive rearrangements. The source is immuneACCESS, and TCRdb retained only in-frame sequences with V and J called. Part of the clones is not carried over; for the studies checked, unresolved V genes explain less than half of this, and the remainder is unexplained. V and J calls plus clone size are reproduced from that table; the DNA served to infer D and trimming. The sample table contains 360,000 or so clones; only one count was recorded for roughly 90% of them. Together, the top ten hold approximately 1% of the sample.

This clonotype originated in a woman aged 25 to 39 who had been exposed to COVID-19. Sequences were obtained from PBMCs or T cells enriched from blood (not recorded which). The chain links TRBV29-1 with TRBJ2-1; a tentative D match to TRBD2 spans 7 bases. In nucleotide form, the sequence is TGCAGCGTGGACAGCGGGACCTCCTACAATGAGCAGTTCTTC. Translation gives CSVDSGTSYNEQFF.